The T cell receptor (beta chain) described here comes from a study of Graves' ophthalmopathy and Graves' hyperthyroidism. Findings of the study overall: A 13-signature model separated ophthalmopathy from stable hyperthyroidism, about 88% sensitivity, roughly 80% specificity.

A word on this clonotype: Its cognate antigen is unknown.

CDR3 length equals 15 residues. Trimming cost V 6 bases and J 5 bases; bases outside gene matches: 12. Germline values: CDR1 SEHNR, CDR2 FQNEAQ (reference sequence). Having ophthalmopathy, the donors showed moderate-to-severe activity, CAS ≥3 and NOSPECS ≥4, with disease lasting under 3 months. Fresh peripheral blood, 8.5 to 10 ml, was the PBMC source. RNA transcripts were the source from which TCR beta CDR3 regions were amplified. First-round RT-PCR used HTBI primers; second-round multiplex PCR followed. MiXCR was run by TCRdb on the multiplex PCR reads, yielding one entry per CDR3 protein. The repertoire holds around 670,000 distinct CDR3 sequences, with 40% as singletons.

The receptor comes from an adult man with Graves' ophthalmopathy. This chain joins TRBV7-9 and TRBJ2-5, with 7 bases that match TRBD1. The sequencing input was peripheral blood. The CDR3 nucleotides read TGTGCCAGCAGTATTACAGGGGACCTCCGGGAGACCCAGTACTTC. Protein sequence: CASSITGDLRETQYF. The full variable domain, with the rest looked up from reference TRBV7-9 and TRBJ2-5, is DTGVSQNPRHKITKRGQNVTFRCDPISEHNRLYWYRQTLGQGPEFLTYFQNEAQLEKSRLLSDRFSAERPKGSFSTLEIQRTEQGDSAMYLCASSITGDLRETQYFGPGTRLLVL.